These 16 T cell receptor beta chains came from one sample sequenced in a study of lymphopenia after photon versus proton radiotherapy. Method: immunoSEQ multiplex PCR; TCRdb's copy keeps in-frame clones and lacks some. In the table there are 50,000 to 65,000 clones, about 85% of which are singletons. This specimen consisted of peripheral blood, obtained from a patient treated with proton-based radiotherapy. These receptors originate from a man aged 80 or over with esophageal cancer.

The V gene is TRBV15, the J gene TRBJ2-5, with 10 positions matching TRBD1. J gave up 4 bases and V 6 bases, and 8 bases lay outside the gene matches. From germline, CDR1 is LNHNV and CDR2 YYDKDF (reference sequence). The CDR3 extends over 15 amino acids. CDR3 sequence reads: CATSTSGTGAETQYF. The CDR3 DNA is TGTGCCACCAGTACTTCCGGGACAGGGGCAGAGACCCAGTACTTC.

This chain connects TRBV11-2 to TRBJ1-2; the D is unclear. The CDR3 consists of 13 residues. V dropped 5 bases and J dropped 8 bases, with 15 bases sitting between them. The V gene's germline CDR1 is SGHAT and CDR2 FQNNGV. The CDR3 DNA is TGTGCCAGCAGCCGCACAGCGATTAGCGGCTACACCTTC. This gives the protein CASSRTAISGYTF.

The count of this clone is one. The chain uses TRBV7-8 and TRBJ2-7; unclear D gene. From germline, CDR1 is SGHVS and CDR2 FQNEAQ. Trimming shortened V by 5 bases and J by 5 bases, and 19 bases separated the two germline ends. The CDR3 is made up of 15 amino acids. In nucleotides, the CDR3 is TGTGCCAGCAGCCTCTGGACGGCGGATCTCCACGAGCAGTACTTC. It codes for CASSLWTADLHEQYF.

The gene calls are TRBV2 and TRBJ1-1; the D is unclear. Deletions cut 7 bases from V and 12 bases from J, with 21 bases between. CDR1 is SNHLY, CDR2 FYNNEI, per germline. This CDR3 is built from 13 residues. In DNA, the CDR3 is TGTGCCAGCAATGAGGGCAGCCCCTGGGAGACTTTCTTT. Protein product: CASNEGSPWETFF.

This clone was observed a single time. This chain links TRBV5-5 with TRBJ2-4; weak D call: TRBD1 (6 bases). CDR1 SGHKS and CDR2 YYEKEE come from the germline V gene (reference sequence). The CDR3 spans 16 residues. V was cut by 5 bases and J by 1 base, with 16 bases left in between. This chain's CDR3 is CASSFAYRDAKNIQYF. CDR3 DNA sequence: TGTGCCAGCAGTTTCGCATACAGGGATGCCAAAAACATTCAGTACTTC.

The chain couples TRBV19 to TRBJ1-1; D is undetermined. The V end was cut by 7 bases, the J end by 1 base, with 4 bases between. The CDR3 covers 11 residues. Germline V gene lookup returns CDR1 LNHDA and CDR2 SQIVND (reference sequence). CDR3 amino acids: CASTGNTEAFF. CDR3 in DNA: TGTGCCAGTACAGGGAACACTGAAGCTTTCTTT. Using reference TRBV19 and TRBJ1-1 for the parts outside the CDR3, the full variable domain is DGGITQSPKYLFRKEGQNVTLSCEQNLNHDAMYWYRQDPGQGLRLIYYSQIVNDFQKGDIAEGYSVSREKKESFPLTVTSAQKNPTAFYLCASTGNTEAFFGQGTRLTVV.

The J gene is TRBJ2-1, the V gene TRBV4-3; D may be TRBD2 (6 bases). The germline gives CDR1 LGHNA, CDR2 YSLEER. This CDR3 is 16 amino acids long. Trimming pared 0 bases from V and 6 bases from J, leaving 15 bases between. CDR3 sequence: CASSQERGTDTNEQFF. The CDR3 DNA follows: TGCGCCAGCAGCCAAGAACGGGGGACGGATACCAATGAGCAGTTCTTC.

The chain uses TRBV7-2 and TRBJ1-4; D possibly corresponds to TRBD1 (5 bases). Germline loops: CDR1 SGHTA, CDR2 FQGNSA. Trimming left V 5 bases short and J 3 bases short, with 13 bases between. This CDR3 is 15 amino acids long. The CDR3 loop reads CASSLGGGPNEKLFF. For the CDR3, the DNA is TGTGCCAGCAGCCTTGGTGGGGGTCCTAATGAAAAACTGTTTTTT. The full variable domain, rest sourced from reference TRBV7-2 and TRBJ1-4, is GAGVSQSPSNKVTEKGKDVELRCDPISGHTALYWYRQSLGQGLEFLIYFQGNSAPDKSGLPSDRFSAERTGGSVSTLTIQRTQQEDSAVYLCASSLGGGPNEKLFFGSGTQLSVL.

V usage is TRBV10-3 and J usage is TRBJ2-1; D may correspond to TRBD1 or TRBD2 (5 bases each). The V gene lost 4 bases and the J gene lost 6 bases, with 22 bases spanning the gap. This CDR3 has 17 amino acids. CDR1 and CDR2 from the germline V gene are ENHRY and SYGVKD. The CDR3 reads CAISAGSGAQPGNEQFF. In nucleotides, the CDR3 is TGTGCCATCAGTGCTGGATCCGGGGCTCAACCTGGCAATGAGCAGTTCTTC.

This chain links TRBV27 with TRBJ2-3; 12 bases are a match to TRBD2. CDR3 length: 14 amino acids. Germline CDR1 reads MNHEY; CDR2 reads SMNVEV (reference sequence). V shed 8 bases, J shed 2 bases, and the junction held 2 bases outside the gene matches. CDR3: CASRLAGDTDTQYF. In DNA form, the CDR3 reads TGTGCCAGCCGACTAGCGGGGGACACAGATACGCAGTATTTT.

The rearrangement links TRBV9 to TRBJ1-2; 9 bases fit TRBD1. V lost 0 bases to trimming and J lost 8 bases; unmatched junction nucleotides: 14. CDR3 length: 17 residues. Germline V gene sequence: CDR1 SGDLS, CDR2 YYNGEE. The chain's CDR3 is CASSVAEGWGQGDGYTF. The CDR3 DNA is TGTGCCAGCAGCGTAGCTGAAGGGTGGGGACAGGGCGACGGCTACACCTTC.

This clone was recorded only once. The J gene is TRBJ2-1, the V gene TRBV6-5; 11 positions agree with TRBD1. This CDR3 spans 13 amino acids. Germline trimming cut 10 bases from V and 10 bases from J; bases unmatched to any gene: 9. Germline CDR1 MNHEY, CDR2 SVGAGI. CDR3 sequence: CATKGQGGWEQFF. The CDR3 nucleotides are TGTGCCACCAAGGGACAGGGGGGTTGGGAGCAGTTCTTC.

The J gene is TRBJ1-6, the V gene TRBV7-6; unclear D gene. The CDR3 has 14 amino acids. Trimming shortened V by 3 bases and J by 7 bases, and 10 bases separated the two germline ends. Looked up from germline, CDR1 is SGHVS and CDR2 is FNYEAQ. CDR3 region: CASSFRGENSPLHF. CDR3 DNA: TGTGCCAGCAGCTTTCGCGGGGAAAATTCACCCCTCCACTTT.

The chain is built from TRBV29-1 and TRBJ2-3; TRBD2 agrees at 8 bases. J lost 4 bases, V lost 3 bases, and 6 bases had no gene match. Germline V gene data show CDR1 as SQVTM and CDR2 as ANQGSEA. CDR3 length: 14 amino acids. The CDR3 DNA follows: TGCAGCGTTGATCGAGCGGGGGTGTCAGATACGCAGTATTTT. Amino acid sequence: CSVDRAGVSDTQYF.

The rearrangement joins TRBV5-5 to TRBJ2-7, with TRBD2 matching 10 bases. Germline V gene data show CDR1 as SGHKS and CDR2 as YYEKEE (reference sequence). The junction had 10 bases not matched to a gene; V was cut back by 0 bases and J by 4 bases. The CDR3 extends over 17 amino acids. The CDR3 protein is CASSLGPGTSEIYEQYF. Written as DNA, the CDR3 is TGTGCCAGCAGCTTGGGACCTGGGACTAGCGAGATATACGAGCAGTACTTC.

V and J are TRBV12-5 and TRBJ1-2; maybe TRBD1 (6 bases). The CDR3 runs to 12 residues. Trimming stripped 5 bases from V and 13 bases from J, with 17 bases between. Germline V lookup: CDR1 LGHNT, CDR2 FRNRAP. CDR3 in DNA: TGTGCTAGTGGTCCCGGGGGCGTATCTCCCACCTTC. Translation gives CASGPGGVSPTF.